One TCR beta chain is described in this entry. It lacks a known antigen. One base away there is no much larger clone; base qualities are not given. The germline V gene yields MGHRA for CDR1 and YSYEKL for CDR2. The CDR3 sequence holds 15 residues, the cysteine and phenylalanine included. Solely the CDR3 DNA is kept, with 45 bases framed from the first base. After removal of 6 bases from V and 0 bases from J, the junction retains 4 bases not matched to a gene. The CDR3 regions of human TCRbeta chains were analyzed by immunosequencing. Per the original workflow: Repertoire TCRs were matched against a reference library of SARS-CoV-2-specific TCRs generated with the MIRA antigen-specificity platform. Breadth meant the fraction of unique TCRs that were SARS-CoV-2-associated, whereas depth meant the fraction of total T cells that were SARS-CoV-2-associated. Using the MIRA data, each spike-specific TCR was assigned both to the spike region to which the TCR was reactive and to a CD4 or CD8 class. Log10-transformed breadth and depth values were compared by one-way ANOVA with Sidak's multiple comparisons tests. TCRdb re-hosts the immuneACCESS table, in-frame sequences only. Its copies lack some clones; in the studies checked, an unresolved V gene accounts for under half of them, and the cause for the rest is not known. Clonal size and the V and J genes are those of that table, whereas D and trimming came from the DNA. The sample records around 110,000 clones, around nine tenths of which are singletons. The top ten hold approximately 5.6% of the sample.

Reading the label with the study, this specimen's time point is: about 28 days (+/-7) after the second vaccine dose. AZD1222 recipients given second doses at about 4 weeks or at about 12 weeks were pooled, since spike-specific TCR depth and breadth were not found to differ between the two schedules. Samples from vaccinated people were obtained from the UK trials COV001 and COV002, which included a single-blind randomized controlled phase 2/3 trial of AZD1222 (ChAdOx1 nCoV-19) in healthy adults. For TCRbeta chain sequencing, PBMC samples from trial participants were taken at day 0 and at day 28 after the second dose. This entry comes from a study of T cell responses to AZD1222 COVID-19 vaccine (dated by TCRdb to the early 2020s). Context from the whole study: A total of under 250 trial participants underwent TCR sequencing, of whom roughly 210 had received two doses of AZD1222 and approximately 25 had received two doses of the MenACWY control vaccine. Trial participants were enrolled into age subgroups of 18-55, 56-69 and 70-plus years, which contained 148, 28 and 57 TCR-sequenced participants, respectively.

On the study overall, not on this receptor specifically: Because no day 14 peak-response samples were available, the repertoires could be characterized only after the peak T cell response. Conclusions about previously exposed vaccinees were limited because only a handful of AZD1222 recipients were SARS-CoV-2 seropositive at baseline. The whole spike protein was spanned by vaccine-associated CD4 TCRs, and dominant responses were seen in regions 160-218 and 743-854. A significant rise in spike-specific TCR breadth and depth was observed after two AZD1222 doses relative to day 0 and relative to MenACWY recipients. Participants were mostly white British and included more females than males, and it was suggested by the authors that clonal diversity may have been underestimated. Nearly half of unique spike-specific TCRs reportedly recognized epitopes outside regions mutated in the B.1.351 and B.1.1.7 variants. In the small 56-69-year group, the increase in depth fell short of significance, most likely because of low power.

The origin of this receptor is an adult who received the AZD1222 COVID-19 vaccine. The sequencing here drew on peripheral blood, taken 28 days after the second AZD1222 dose. The V and J genes are TRBV4-1 and TRBJ2-3; 9 bases in the junction line up with TRBD2. The DNA is as follows: TGCGCCAGCAGACCCAGCGGGGGGAGCACAGATACGCAGTATTTT. It is translated as CASRPSGGSTDTQYF.